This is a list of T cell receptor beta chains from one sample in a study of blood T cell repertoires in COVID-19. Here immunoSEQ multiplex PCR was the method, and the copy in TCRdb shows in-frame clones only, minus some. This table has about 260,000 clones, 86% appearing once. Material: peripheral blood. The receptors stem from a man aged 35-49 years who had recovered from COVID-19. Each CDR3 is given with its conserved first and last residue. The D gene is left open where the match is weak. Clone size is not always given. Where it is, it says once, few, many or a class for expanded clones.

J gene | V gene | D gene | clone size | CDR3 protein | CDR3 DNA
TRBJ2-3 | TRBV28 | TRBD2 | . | CASRPGLAGGPKDTQYF | TGTGCCAGCAGACCGGGACTAGCGGGGGGGCCGAAGGATACGCAGTATTTT
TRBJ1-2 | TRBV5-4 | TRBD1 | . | CASSLTGAYGYTF | TGTGCCAGCAGCTTGACAGGGGCCTATGGCTACACCTTC
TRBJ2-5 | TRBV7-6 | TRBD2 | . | CASRPRGAGGRDQETQYF | TGTGCCAGCAGACCCAGGGGAGCGGGGGGGCGTGACCAAGAGACCCAGTACTTC
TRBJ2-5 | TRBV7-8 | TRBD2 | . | CASSPSGRAWAETQYF | TGTGCCAGCAGCCCTAGCGGGAGGGCCTGGGCGGAGACCCAGTACTTC
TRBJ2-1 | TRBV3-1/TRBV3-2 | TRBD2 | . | CASSRGSGHNEQFF | TGTGCCAGCAGCCGCGGGAGCGGCCACAATGAGCAGTTCTTC
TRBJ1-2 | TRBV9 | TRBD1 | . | CASSSQGANGYTF | TGTGCCAGCAGCTCACAGGGGGCGAATGGCTACACCTTC
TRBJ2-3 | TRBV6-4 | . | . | CASSDMGSSTDTQYF | TGTGCCAGCAGTGACATGGGCAGTAGCACAGATACGCAGTATTTT
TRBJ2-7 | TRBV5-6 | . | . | CASSLVDSPPYEQYF | TGTGCCAGCAGCTTGGTGGACAGCCCCCCCTACGAGCAGTACTTC
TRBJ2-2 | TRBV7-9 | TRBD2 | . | CASSPGGTSGGKYTGELFF | TGTGCCAGCAGCCCAGGCGGGACTAGCGGGGGGAAATACACCGGGGAGCTGTTTTTT
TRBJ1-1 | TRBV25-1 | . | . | CASSESAGVEAFF | TGTGCCAGCAGTGAATCCGCAGGGGTGGAGGCTTTCTTT
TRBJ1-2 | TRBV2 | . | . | CASSRQTFGYTF | TGTGCCAGCAGTCGACAGACGTTCGGCTACACCTTC
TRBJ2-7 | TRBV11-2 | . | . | CASTGGREQYF | TGTGCCAGCACCGGGGGGCGCGAGCAGTACTTC
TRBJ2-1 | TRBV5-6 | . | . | CASRKETGVYNEQFF | TGTGCCAGCAGGAAAGAGACAGGCGTTTACAATGAGCAGTTCTTC
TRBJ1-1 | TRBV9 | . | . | CASSVAGMNTEAFF | TGTGCCAGCAGCGTAGCAGGGATGAACACTGAAGCTTTCTTT
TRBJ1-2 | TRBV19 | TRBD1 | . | CASSPNRGSNYGYTF | TGTGCCAGTAGTCCGAACAGGGGGTCGAACTATGGCTACACCTTC
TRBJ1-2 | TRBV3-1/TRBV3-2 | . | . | CASSQDRTAAYGYTF | TGTGCCAGCAGCCAAGATAGGACAGCGGCCTATGGCTACACCTTC
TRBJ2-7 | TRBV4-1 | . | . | CASSQEEGARYEQYF | TGCGCCAGCAGCCAAGAGGAGGGGGCGCGCTACGAGCAGTACTTC
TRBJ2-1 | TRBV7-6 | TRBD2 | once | CASSPRRERGINEQFF | TGTGCCAGCAGCCCTCGGCGGGAGAGGGGAATCAATGAGCAGTTCTTC
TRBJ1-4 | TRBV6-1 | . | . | CASSDRGWPNEKLFF | TGTGCCAGCAGTGACCGGGGATGGCCTAATGAAAAACTGTTTTTT
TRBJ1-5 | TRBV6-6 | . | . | CASSVRVGQPQHF | TGTGCCAGCAGCGTCAGGGTCGGGCAGCCCCAGCATTTT
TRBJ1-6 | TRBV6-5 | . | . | CASSQNIGGNSPLHF | TGTGCCAGCAGTCAGAATATCGGGGGAAATTCACCCCTCCACTTT
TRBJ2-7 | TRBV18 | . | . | CASSPGSGEQYF | TGTGCCAGCTCACCAGGGAGCGGCGAGCAGTACTTC
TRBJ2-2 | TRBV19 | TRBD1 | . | CATLGQGLFGELFF | TGTGCCACCCTAGGACAGGGGTTATTCGGGGAGCTGTTTTTT
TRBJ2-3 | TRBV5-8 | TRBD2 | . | CASSLEERGTDTQYF | TGTGCCAGCAGCTTGGAAGAGCGGGGGACAGATACGCAGTATTTT
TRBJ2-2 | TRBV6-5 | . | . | CATQGRNTGELFF | TGTGCCACTCAGGGGCGGAACACCGGGGAGCTGTTTTTT